This T cell receptor (beta chain) was sequenced during a study of cytomegalovirus exposure and HLA in healthy donors. On this clone itself: Its target is unknown.

Study observations and caveats: About 87% or about 30% of the time was how often most TCR beta V segments were productive, according to an earlier analysis.

PCR employed 60 Vbeta and 13 Jbeta primers. Sequencing was performed with immunoSEQ multiplex PCR; in TCRdb, only in-frame clones are kept and a portion is missing. The data contain about 300,000 clones, 86% of them singletons. Germline values: CDR1 LNHDA, CDR2 SQIVND (reference sequence). The CDR3 has 15 residues. The V gene lost 5 bases and the J gene lost 1 base, with 13 bases spanning the gap. The V call is TRBV19, the J call TRBJ2-3; perhaps TRBD2 as D (6 bases). The sequence derives from a man in his forties in good health and CMV-seropositive. The specimen was PBMCs. CDR3 region: CASSLGRIGTDTQYF. CDR3 sequence (DNA): TGTGCCAGTAGTCTAGGGAGGATTGGCACAGATACGCAGTATTTT.